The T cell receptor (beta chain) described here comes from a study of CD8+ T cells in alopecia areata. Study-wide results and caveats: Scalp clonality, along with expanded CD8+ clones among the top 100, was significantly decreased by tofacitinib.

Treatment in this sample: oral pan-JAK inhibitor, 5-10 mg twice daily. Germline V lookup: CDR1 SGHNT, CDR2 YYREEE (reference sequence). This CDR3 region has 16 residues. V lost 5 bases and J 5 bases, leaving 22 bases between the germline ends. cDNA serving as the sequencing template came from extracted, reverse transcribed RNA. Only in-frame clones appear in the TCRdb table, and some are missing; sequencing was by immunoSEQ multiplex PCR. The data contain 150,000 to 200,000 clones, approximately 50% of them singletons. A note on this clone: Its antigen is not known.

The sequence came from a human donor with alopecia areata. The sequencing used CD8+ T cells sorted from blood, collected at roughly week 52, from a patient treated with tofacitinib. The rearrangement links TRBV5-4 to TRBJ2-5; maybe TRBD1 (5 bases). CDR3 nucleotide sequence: TGTGCCAGCAGGGCCTGGACACAACAAAGGGTTGAGACCCAGTACTTC. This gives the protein CASRAWTQQRVETQYF. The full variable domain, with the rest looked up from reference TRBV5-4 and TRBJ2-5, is ETGVTQSPTHLIKTRGQQVTLRCSSQSGHNTVSWYQQALGQGPQFIFQYYREEENGRGNFPPRFSGLQFPNYSSELNVNALELDDSALYLCASRAWTQQRVETQYFGPGTRLLVL.